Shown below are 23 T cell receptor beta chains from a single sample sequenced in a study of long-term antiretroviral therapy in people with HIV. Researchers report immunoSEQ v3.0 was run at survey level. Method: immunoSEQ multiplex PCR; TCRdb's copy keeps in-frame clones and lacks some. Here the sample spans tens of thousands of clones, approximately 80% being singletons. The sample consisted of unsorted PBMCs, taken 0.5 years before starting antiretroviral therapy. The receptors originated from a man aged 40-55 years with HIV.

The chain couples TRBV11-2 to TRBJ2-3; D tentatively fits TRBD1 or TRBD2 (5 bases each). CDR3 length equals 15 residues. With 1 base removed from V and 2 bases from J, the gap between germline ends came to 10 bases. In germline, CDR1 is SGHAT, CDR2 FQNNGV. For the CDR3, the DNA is TGTGCCAGCAGCTTAGCTGCAGGGACCACAGATACGCAGTATTTT. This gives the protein CASSLAAGTTDTQYF.

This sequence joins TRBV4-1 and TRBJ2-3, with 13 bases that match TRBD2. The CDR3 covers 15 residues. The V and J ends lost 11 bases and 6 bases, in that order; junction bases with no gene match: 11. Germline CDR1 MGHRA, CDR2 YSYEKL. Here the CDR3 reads CAVSRTSGGRDTQYF. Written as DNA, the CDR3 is TGCGCCGTCTCGCGGACTAGCGGGGGCAGGGATACGCAGTATTTT.

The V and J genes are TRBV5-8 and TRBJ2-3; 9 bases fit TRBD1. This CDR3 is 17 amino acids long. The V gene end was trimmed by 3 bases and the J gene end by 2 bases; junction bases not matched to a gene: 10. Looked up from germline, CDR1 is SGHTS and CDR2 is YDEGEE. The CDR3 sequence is CASSSGQGQSLTDTQYF. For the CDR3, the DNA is TGTGCCAGCAGCTCGGGACAGGGACAATCCCTCACAGATACGCAGTATTTT. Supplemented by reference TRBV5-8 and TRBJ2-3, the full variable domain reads EAGVTQSPTHLIKTRGQQATLRCSPISGHTSVYWYQQALGLGLQFLLWYDEGEERNRGNFPPRFSGRQFPNYSSELNVNALELEDSALYLCASSSGQGQSLTDTQYFGPGTRLTVL.

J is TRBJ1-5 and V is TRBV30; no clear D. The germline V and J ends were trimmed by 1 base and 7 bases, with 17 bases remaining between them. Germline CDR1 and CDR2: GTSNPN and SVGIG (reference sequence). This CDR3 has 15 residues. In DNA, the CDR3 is TGTGCCTGGAGTGCTCTGCTCTCCGGTGGGCAGCCCCAGCATTTT. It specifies CAWSALLSGGQPQHF. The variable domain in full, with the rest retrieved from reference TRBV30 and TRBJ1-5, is SQTIHQWPATLVQPVGSPLSLECTVEGTSNPNLYWYRQAAGRGLQLLFYSVGIGQISSEVPQNLSASRPQDRQFILSSKKLLLSDSGFYLCAWSALLSGGQPQHFGDGTRLSIL.

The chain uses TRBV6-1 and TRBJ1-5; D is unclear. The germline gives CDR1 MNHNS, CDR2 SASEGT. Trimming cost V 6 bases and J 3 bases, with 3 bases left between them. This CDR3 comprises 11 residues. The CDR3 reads CASRTNQPQHF. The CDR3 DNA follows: TGTGCCAGCAGGACCAATCAGCCCCAGCATTTT.

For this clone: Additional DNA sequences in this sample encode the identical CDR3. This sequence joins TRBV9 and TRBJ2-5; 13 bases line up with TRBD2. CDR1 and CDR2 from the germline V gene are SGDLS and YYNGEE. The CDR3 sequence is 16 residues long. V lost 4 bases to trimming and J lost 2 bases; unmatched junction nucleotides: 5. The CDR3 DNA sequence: TGTGCCAGCAGCATCGGACTAGCGGGGGTTCAAGAGACCCAGTACTTC. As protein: CASSIGLAGVQETQYF.

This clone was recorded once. The CDR3 DNA reads TGTGCCAGCAGTTCCCCCGGGACAGGGTATGACTATGGCTACACCTTC. Residues: CASSSPGTGYDYGYTF. This rearrangement joins TRBV28 to TRBJ1-2; TRBD1 aligns across 9 bases. Per germline, CDR1 MDHEN and CDR2 SYDVKM. This CDR3 contains 16 residues. V was clipped by 4 bases and J by 3 bases; unmatched bases: 9.

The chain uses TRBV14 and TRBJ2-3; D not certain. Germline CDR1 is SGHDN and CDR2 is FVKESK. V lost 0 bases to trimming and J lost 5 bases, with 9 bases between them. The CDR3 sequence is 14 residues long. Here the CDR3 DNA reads TGTGCCAGCAGCCAAGATATCTGGGGAGATACGCAGTATTTT. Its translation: CASSQDIWGDTQYF.

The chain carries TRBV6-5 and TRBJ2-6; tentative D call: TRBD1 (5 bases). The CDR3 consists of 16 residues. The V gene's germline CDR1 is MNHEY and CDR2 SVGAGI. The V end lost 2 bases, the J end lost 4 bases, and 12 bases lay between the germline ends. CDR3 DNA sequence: TGTGCCAGCAGTTACGTGTTGGGGCTGGGGGCCAACGTCCTGACTTTC. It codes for CASSYVLGLGANVLTF.

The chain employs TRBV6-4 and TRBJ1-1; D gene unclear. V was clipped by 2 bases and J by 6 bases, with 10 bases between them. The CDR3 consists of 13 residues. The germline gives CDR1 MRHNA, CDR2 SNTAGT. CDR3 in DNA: TGTGCCAGCAGTGACGGAACAGCGGCTGAAGCTTTCTTT. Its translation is CASSDGTAAEAFF.

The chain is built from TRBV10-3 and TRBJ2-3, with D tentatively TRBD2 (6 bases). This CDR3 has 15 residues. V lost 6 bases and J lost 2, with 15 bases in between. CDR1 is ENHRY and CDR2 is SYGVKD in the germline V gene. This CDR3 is CAISTGDGPTDTQYF. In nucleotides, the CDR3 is TGTGCCATCAGCACGGGGGACGGCCCCACAGATACGCAGTATTTT.

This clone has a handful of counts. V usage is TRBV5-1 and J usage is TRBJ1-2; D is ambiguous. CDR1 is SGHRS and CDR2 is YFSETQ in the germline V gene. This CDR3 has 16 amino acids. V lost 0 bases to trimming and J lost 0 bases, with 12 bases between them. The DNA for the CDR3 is TGCGCCAGCAGCTTGGAGGGCGTTAGAGCTAACTATGGCTACACCTTC. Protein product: CASSLEGVRANYGYTF.

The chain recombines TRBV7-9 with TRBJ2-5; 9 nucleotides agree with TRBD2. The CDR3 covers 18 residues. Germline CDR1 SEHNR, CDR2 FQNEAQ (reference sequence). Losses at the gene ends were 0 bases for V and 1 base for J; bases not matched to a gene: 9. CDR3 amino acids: CASSLALVSSGVQETQYF. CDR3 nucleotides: TGTGCCAGCAGCTTAGCGCTGGTTTCTAGCGGGGTCCAAGAGACCCAGTACTTC.

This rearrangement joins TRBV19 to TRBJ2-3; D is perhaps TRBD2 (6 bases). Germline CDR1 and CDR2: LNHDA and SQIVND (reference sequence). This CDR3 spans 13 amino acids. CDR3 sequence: CGSGGVSTDTQYF. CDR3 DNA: TGTGGGAGTGGCGGGGTTAGCACAGATACGCAGTATTTT.

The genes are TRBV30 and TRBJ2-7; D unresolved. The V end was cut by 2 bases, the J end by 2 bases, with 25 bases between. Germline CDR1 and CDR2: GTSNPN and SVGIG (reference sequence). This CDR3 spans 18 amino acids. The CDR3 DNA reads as TGTGCCTGGAGTCCCAGCCCCATGAGACTCGTTAAACCCTACGAGCAGTACTTC. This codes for CAWSPSPMRLVKPYEQYF.

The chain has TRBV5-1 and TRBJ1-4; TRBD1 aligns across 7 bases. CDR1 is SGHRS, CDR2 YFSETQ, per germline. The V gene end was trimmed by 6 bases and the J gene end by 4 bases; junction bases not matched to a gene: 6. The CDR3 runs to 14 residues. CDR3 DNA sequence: TGCGCCAGCACACCTGGGACAGTTAATGAAAAACTGTTTTTT. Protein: CASTPGTVNEKLFF. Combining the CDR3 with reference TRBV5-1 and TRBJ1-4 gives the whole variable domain KAGVTQTPRYLIKTRGQQVTLSCSPISGHRSVSWYQQTPGQGLQFLFEYFSETQRNKGNFPGRFSGRQFSNSRSEMNVSTLELGDSALYLCASTPGTVNEKLFFGSGTQLSVL.

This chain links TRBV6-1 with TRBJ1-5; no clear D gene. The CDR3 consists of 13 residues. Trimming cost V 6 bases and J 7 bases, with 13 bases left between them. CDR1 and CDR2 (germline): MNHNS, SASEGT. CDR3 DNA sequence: TGTGCCAGCAGCTTCGGGTGGGAACAGCCCCAGCATTTT. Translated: CASSFGWEQPQHF.

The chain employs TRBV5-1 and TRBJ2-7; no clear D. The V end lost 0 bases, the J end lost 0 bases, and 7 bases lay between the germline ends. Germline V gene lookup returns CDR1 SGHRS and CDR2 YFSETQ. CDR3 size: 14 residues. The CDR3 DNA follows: TGCGCCAGCAGCTTGGGAAGGAGCTCCTACGAGCAGTACTTC. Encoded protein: CASSLGRSSYEQYF.

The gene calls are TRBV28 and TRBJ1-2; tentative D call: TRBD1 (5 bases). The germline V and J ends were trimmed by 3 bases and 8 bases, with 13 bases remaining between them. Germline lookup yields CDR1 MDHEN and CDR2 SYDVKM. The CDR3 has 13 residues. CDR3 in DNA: TGTGCCAGCAGTTTCGGGGGTACGGACGGCTACACCTTC. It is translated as CASSFGGTDGYTF.

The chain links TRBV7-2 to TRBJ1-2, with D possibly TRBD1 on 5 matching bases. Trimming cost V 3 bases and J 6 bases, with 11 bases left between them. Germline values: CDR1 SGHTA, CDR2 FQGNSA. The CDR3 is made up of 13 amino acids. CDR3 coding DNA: TGTGCCAGCAGCTTTGACAGCCGGGATGGCTACACCTTC. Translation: CASSFDSRDGYTF.

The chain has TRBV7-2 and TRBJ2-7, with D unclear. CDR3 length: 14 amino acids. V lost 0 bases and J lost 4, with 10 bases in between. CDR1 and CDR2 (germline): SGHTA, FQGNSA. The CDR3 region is CASSLAGRPYEQYF. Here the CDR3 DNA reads TGTGCCAGCAGCTTAGCCGGCAGACCGTACGAGCAGTACTTC.

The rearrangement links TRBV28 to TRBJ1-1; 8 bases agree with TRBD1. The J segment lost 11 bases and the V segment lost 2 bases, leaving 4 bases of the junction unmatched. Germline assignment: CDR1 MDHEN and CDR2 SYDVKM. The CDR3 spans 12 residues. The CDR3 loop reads CASSLGTGGAFF. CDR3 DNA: TGTGCCAGCAGTTTAGGGACAGGCGGGGCTTTCTTT.

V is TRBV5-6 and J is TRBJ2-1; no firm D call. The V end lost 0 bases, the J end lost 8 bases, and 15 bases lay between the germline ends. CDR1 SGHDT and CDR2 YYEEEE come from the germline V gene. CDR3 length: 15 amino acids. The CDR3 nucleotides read TGTGCCAGCAGCTTGGTGACATTTTCTTCGGATGAGCAGTTCTTC. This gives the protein CASSLVTFSSDEQFF.